This TCR beta chain emerged from a study of neurological immune-mediated disorders. This clonotype was counted ten times or more. cDNA synthesis was performed by 5'RACE with 10-nucleotide random UMIs. TCRdb reprocessed the 5' RACE reads with MiXCR, giving one entry per CDR3 protein. There are fewer than 50,000 distinct CDR3 sequences in the sample; over 9.5% occur only once, and about 10% lies in the top ten. Germline CDR1 reads DFQATT; CDR2 reads SNEGSKA (reference sequence). CDR3 length: 13 amino acids. Between the trimmed V and J ends, which lost 6 bases and 7 bases, there was a span of 18 bases. Time point described: longitudinal time-point 3.

The TCR sequence derives from a male donor with HTLV-1-associated myelopathy (HAM/TSP). Material: PBMCs. The genes are TRBV20-1 and TRBJ1-1; maybe TRBD1 (5 bases). CDR3 protein: CSAAGRPSIEAFF. Written as DNA, the CDR3 is TGCAGTGCAGCGGGACGTCCTAGTATTGAAGCTTTCTTT.